This T cell receptor beta chain was obtained from a study of blood T cell repertoires in COVID-19. Sequencing used immunoSEQ multiplex PCR; TCRdb keeps in-frame clones, though not all of them. The sample carries about 350,000 clones, about 90% recorded once. Germline CDR1 MDHEN, CDR2 SYDVKM. The V end was cut by 6 bases, the J end by 7 bases, with 12 bases between. This CDR3 is 12 amino acids long. What was sequenced was peripheral blood. The receptor comes from a woman aged 18-29 years who had recovered from COVID-19. The chain joins TRBV28 to TRBJ1-1, with unresolved D. The CDR3 is CASRLGSDEAFF. The DNA for the CDR3 is TGTGCCAGCAGACTCGGGAGCGATGAAGCTTTCTTT. The full variable domain, its missing parts supplied by reference TRBV28 and TRBJ1-1, is DVKVTQSSRYLVKRTGEKVFLECVQDMDHENMFWYRQDPGLGLRLIYFSYDVKMKEKGDIPEGYSVSREKKERFSLILESASTNQTSMYLCASRLGSDEAFFGQGTRLTVV.